The 5 T cell receptor beta chains in this list originate from one sample, sequenced in a study of blood T cell repertoires in COVID-19. Repertoires were generated with immunoSEQ multiplex PCR, while TCRdb's copy carries only in-frame clones and drops some. Altogether 300,000 to 400,000 clones are present, approximately 90% being singletons, with the ten largest covering approximately 9.4%. The sample comprised peripheral blood. These receptor sequences come from a man aged 30-40 years with COVID-19, enrolled during active disease.

This sequence joins TRBV5-4 and TRBJ1-2; maybe TRBD1 (5 bases). Germline CDR1 SGHNT, CDR2 YYREEE (reference sequence). The V gene lost 2 bases and the J gene lost 3 bases, with 20 bases spanning the gap. The CDR3 has 17 residues. CDR3 loop: CASSLGAQTLGYYGYTF. The CDR3 bases are TGTGCCAGCAGCTTAGGGGCACAAACCTTGGGTTACTATGGCTACACCTTC.

This chain links TRBV5-1 with TRBJ2-3, with D maybe TRBD1 (5 bases). V lost 2 bases, J lost 4 bases, and 17 bases lay in between. CDR1 is SGHRS, CDR2 YFSETQ, per germline. This CDR3 comprises 16 residues. Written as DNA, the CDR3 is TGCGCCAGCAGCTTAGGGGTCCGCTTAATTCCAGATACGCAGTATTTT. It encodes CASSLGVRLIPDTQYF. The complete variable domain, with remaining parts taken from reference TRBV5-1 and TRBJ2-3, reads KAGVTQTPRYLIKTRGQQVTLSCSPISGHRSVSWYQQTPGQGLQFLFEYFSETQRNKGNFPGRFSGRQFSNSRSEMNVSTLELGDSALYLCASSLGVRLIPDTQYFGPGTRLTVL.

The rearrangement uses TRBV7-8 and TRBJ1-5, with a tentative D call TRBD1 (6 bases). The CDR3 is made up of 18 amino acids. Germline assignment: CDR1 SGHVS and CDR2 FQNEAQ. Trimming left V 5 bases short and J 2 bases short, with 22 bases between. This CDR3 reads CASSAGTGSFRGNQPQHF. As DNA, the CDR3 is TGTGCCAGCAGCGCGGGTACAGGGAGTTTTCGGGGCAATCAGCCCCAGCATTTT.

CDR3 nucleotide sequence: TGTGCCAGCAGAAAACCCGGGACAGGGCCAAATGAGCAGTTCTTC. Translating gives CASRKPGTGPNEQFF. The V gene is TRBV6-5, the J gene TRBJ2-1, with 9 nucleotides matching TRBD1. The CDR3 is 15 amino acids. Germline loops: CDR1 MNHEY, CDR2 SVGAGI. The J segment lost 7 bases and the V segment lost 6 bases, leaving 10 bases of the junction unmatched.

V gene TRBV11-3 combines with J gene TRBJ2-3, with unresolved D. V shed 1 base and J shed 2 bases, with 7 bases lying between them. Germline V gene sequence: CDR1 SGHNT, CDR2 YENEEA. The CDR3 contains 14 residues. The CDR3 spells CASSLGHTTDTQYF. In DNA form, the CDR3 reads TGTGCCAGCAGCTTAGGACATACCACAGATACGCAGTATTTT.